The TCR beta chain under discussion was sequenced for a study of T cell repertoires in cytomegalovirus infection. Study in general: Signatures in public TCR beta sequences pointed to both CMV infection and matching HLA type.

Study-level findings and limits: Cumulative public TCR beta family frequency identified CMV carriers with the relevant HLA. Within the response measured ex vivo, HLA-C-restricted CMV-specific TCR beta clonotypes were dominant.

Germline CDR1 SGHVS, CDR2 FQNEAQ. Between the trimmed V and J ends, which lost 0 bases and 3 bases, there was a span of 14 bases. This CDR3 has 16 amino acids. This clonotype was found many times. What it binds is unknown. Each CDR3 protein is one row after TCRdb ran MiXCR on the reads. Found here are nearly 450,000 distinct CDR3 sequences, approximately 32% of them singletons; the top ten hold around 13%. V is TRBV7-8 and J is TRBJ2-5; D perhaps matches TRBD1 (5 bases). Material: PBMCs. This TCR came from a human donor in good health (CMV status not recorded). Some clones in this sample may be carry-over from other donors' samples. CDR3 region: CASSLAPGGAEETQYF. As DNA, the CDR3 is TGTGCCAGCAGCTTAGCCCCAGGTGGGGCGGAAGAGACCCAGTACTTC.